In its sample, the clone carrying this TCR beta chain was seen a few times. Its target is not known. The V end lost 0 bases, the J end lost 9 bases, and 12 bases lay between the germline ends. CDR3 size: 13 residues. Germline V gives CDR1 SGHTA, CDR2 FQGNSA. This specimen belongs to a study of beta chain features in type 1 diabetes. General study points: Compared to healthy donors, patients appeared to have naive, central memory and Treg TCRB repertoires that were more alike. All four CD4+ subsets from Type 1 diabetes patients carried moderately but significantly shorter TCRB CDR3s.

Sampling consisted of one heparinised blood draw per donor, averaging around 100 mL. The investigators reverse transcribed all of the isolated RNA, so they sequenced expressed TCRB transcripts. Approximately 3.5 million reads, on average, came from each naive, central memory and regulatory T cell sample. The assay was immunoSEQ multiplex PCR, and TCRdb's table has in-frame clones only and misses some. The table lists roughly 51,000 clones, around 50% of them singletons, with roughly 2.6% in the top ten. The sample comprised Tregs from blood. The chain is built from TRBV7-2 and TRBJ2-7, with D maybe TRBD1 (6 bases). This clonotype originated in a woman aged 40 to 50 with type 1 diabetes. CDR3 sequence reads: CASSLAEDSRQYF. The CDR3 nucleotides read TGTGCCAGCAGCTTAGCGGAGGACAGCAGGCAGTACTTC.